This record concerns one T cell receptor beta chain sequence. Its target is not known. The data derive from a study of blood T cells in healthy people across ages. Looking at the study overall: About one barcoded beta molecule was captured per two T cells (by template switching). General study results and limits: Investigators viewed diversity estimates from one million T cells as underestimates, the study reported. Donors of long life had a larger count of naive CD4+ cells and greater diversity than aged donors.

PCR was performed a second time for about 7 to 11 cycles using a sample-barcoded 5' primer and a J-beta primer mix. The study obtained at least 3 million CDR3-containing paired-end reads from every sample. In TCRdb, the 5' RACE reads were re-called with MiXCR into one record per CDR3 protein. The table has more than 700,000 distinct CDR3 sequences, around 50% seen once; the top ten hold around 18%. The CDR3 consists of 15 residues. Trimming took 5 bases from V and 0 from J; bases not matched to a gene: 5. Sequencing used blood. This clonotype was sampled from a man older than 75 in good health. The chain uses TRBV12-3 or TRBV12-4 and TRBJ1-1; 8 bases agree with TRBD1. The CDR3 DNA reads TGTGCCAGCAGTCGGCGACAGGGGCTGAACACTGAAGCTTTCTTT. This encodes CASSRRQGLNTEAFF.